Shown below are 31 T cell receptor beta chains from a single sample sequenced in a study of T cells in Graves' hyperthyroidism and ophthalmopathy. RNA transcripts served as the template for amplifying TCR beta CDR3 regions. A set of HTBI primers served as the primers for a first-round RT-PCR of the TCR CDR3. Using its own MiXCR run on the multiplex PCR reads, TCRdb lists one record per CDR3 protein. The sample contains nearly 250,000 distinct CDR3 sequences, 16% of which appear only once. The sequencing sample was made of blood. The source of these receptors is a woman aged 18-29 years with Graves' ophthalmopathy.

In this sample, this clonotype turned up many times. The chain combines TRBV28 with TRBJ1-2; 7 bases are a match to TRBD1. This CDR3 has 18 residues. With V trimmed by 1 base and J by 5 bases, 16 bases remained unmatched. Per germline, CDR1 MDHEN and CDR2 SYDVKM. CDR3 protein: CASSLLEVSGRGKYGYTF. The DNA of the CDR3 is TGTGCCAGCAGTTTATTAGAAGTGTCGGGCAGGGGGAAATATGGCTACACCTTC.

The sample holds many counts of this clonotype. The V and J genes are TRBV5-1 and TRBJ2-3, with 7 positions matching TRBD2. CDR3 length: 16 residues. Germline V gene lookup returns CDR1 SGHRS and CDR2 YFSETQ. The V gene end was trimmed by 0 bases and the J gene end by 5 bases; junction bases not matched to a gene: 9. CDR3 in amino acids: CASSLAPGTGGDTQYF. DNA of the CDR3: TGCGCCAGCAGCTTGGCCCCCGGGACGGGGGGAGATACGCAGTATTTT. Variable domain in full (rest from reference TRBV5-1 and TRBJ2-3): KAGVTQTPRYLIKTRGQQVTLSCSPISGHRSVSWYQQTPGQGLQFLFEYFSETQRNKGNFPGRFSGRQFSNSRSEMNVSTLELGDSALYLCASSLAPGTGGDTQYFGPGTRLTVL.

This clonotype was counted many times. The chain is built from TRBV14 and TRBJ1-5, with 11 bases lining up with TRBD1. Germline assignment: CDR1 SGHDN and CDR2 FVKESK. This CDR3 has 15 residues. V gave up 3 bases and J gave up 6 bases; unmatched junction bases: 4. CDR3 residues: CASSQEGTGGQPQHF. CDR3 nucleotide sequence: TGTGCCAGCAGCCAGGAAGGGACAGGGGGTCAGCCCCAGCATTTT.

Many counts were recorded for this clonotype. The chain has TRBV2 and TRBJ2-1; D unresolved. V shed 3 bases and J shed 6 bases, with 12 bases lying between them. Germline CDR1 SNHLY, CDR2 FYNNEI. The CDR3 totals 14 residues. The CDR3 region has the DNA TGTGCCAGCAGTGAGATGGGGTTAGGCAATGAGCAGTTCTTC. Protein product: CASSEMGLGNEQFF. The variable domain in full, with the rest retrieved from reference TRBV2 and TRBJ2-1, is EPEVTQTPSHQVTQMGQEVILRCVPISNHLYFYWYRQILGQKVEFLVSFYNNEISEKSEIFDDQFSVERPDGSNFTLKIRSTKLEDSAMYFCASSEMGLGNEQFFGPGTRLTVL.

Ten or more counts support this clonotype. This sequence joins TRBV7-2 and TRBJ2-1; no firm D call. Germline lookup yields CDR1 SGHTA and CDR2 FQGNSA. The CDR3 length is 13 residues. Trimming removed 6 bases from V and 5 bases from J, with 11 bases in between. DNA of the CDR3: TGTGCCAGCAGGGAACTCGGAAACAATGAGCAGTTCTTC. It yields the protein CASRELGNNEQFF.

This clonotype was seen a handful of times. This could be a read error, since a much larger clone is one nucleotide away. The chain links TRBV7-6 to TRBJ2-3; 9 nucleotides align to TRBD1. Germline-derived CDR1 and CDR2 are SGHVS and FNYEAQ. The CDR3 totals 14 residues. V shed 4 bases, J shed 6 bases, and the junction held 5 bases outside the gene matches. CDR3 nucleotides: TGTGCCAGCAGCTCCGGGACAGGGAGCGATACGCAGTATTTT. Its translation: CASSSGTGSDTQYF.

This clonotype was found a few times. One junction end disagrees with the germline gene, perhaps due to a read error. The CDR3 sequence: CASVLGTEAFF. The CDR3 DNA follows: TGTGCTAGTGTTTTGGGCACTGAAGCCTTCTTT. The V call is TRBV12-5, the J call TRBJ1-1; D unclear. The CDR3 has 11 residues. Germline V gives CDR1 LGHNT, CDR2 FRNRAP.

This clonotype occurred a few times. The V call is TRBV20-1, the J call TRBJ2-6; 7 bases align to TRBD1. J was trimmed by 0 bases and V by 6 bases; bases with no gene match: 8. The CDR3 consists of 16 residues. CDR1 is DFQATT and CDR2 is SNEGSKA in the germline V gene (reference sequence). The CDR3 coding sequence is TGCAGTGCGCCGACAGGGCTCTACTCTGGGGCCAACGTCCTGACTTTC. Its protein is CSAPTGLYSGANVLTF.

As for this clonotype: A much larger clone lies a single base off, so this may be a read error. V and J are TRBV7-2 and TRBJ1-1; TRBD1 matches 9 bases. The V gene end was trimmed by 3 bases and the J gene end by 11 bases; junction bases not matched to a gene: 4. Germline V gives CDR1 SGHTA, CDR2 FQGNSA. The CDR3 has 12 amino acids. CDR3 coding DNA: TGTGCCAGCAGCTTCGGGACAGGGCGGGCTTTCTTT. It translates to CASSFGTGRAFF.

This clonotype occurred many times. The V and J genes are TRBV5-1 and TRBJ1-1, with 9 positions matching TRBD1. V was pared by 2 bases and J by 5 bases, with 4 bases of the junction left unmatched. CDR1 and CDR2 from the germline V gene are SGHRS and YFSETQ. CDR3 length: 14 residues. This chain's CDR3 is CASSFGQGTTEAFF. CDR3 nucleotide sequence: TGCGCCAGCAGCTTCGGACAGGGGACTACTGAAGCTTTCTTT.

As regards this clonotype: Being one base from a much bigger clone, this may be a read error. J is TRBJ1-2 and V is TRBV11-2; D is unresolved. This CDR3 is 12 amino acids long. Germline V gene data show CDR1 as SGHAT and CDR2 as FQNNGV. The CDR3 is CAGSQDSYGYTF. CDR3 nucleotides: TGTGCCGGCAGCCAGGATTCCTATGGCTACACCTTC. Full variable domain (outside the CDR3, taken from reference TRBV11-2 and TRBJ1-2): EAGVAQSPRYKIIEKRQSVAFWCNPISGHATLYWYQQILGQGPKLLIQFQNNGVVDDSQLPKDRFSAERLKGVDSTLKIQPAKLEDSAVYLCAGSQDSYGYTFGSGTRLTVV.

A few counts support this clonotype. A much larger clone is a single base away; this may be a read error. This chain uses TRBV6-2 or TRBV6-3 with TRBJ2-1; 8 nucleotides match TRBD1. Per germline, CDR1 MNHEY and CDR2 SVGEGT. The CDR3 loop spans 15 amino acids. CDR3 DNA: TGTGCCAGCAGTTACATGGGACAGGCTTACAATGGGCAGTTCTTC. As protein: CASSYMGQAYNGQFF.

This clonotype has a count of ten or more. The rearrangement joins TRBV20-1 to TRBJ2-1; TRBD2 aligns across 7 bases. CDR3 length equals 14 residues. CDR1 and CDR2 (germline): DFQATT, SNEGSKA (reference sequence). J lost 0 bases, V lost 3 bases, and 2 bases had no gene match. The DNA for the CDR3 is TGCAGTGCTAGCCGGACTAGCTCCTACAATGAGCAGTTCTTC. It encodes CSASRTSSYNEQFF.

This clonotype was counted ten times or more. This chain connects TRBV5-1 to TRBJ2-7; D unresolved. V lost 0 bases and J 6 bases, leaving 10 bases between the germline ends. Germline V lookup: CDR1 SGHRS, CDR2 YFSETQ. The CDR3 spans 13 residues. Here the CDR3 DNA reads TGCGCCAGCAGCTTGGAGAATTCGGGCGAGCAGTACTTC. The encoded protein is CASSLENSGEQYF.

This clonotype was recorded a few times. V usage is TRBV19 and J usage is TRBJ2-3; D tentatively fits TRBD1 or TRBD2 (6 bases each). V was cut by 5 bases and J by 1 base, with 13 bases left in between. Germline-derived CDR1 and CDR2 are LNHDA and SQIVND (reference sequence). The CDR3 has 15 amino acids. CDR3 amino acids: CASSPHRGGTDTQYF. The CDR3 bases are TGTGCCAGTAGTCCCCATAGGGGGGGCACAGATACGCAGTATTTT. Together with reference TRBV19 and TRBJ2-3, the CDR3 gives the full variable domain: DGGITQSPKYLFRKEGQNVTLSCEQNLNHDAMYWYRQDPGQGLRLIYYSQIVNDFQKGDIAEGYSVSREKKESFPLTVTSAQKNPTAFYLCASSPHRGGTDTQYFGPGTRLTVL.

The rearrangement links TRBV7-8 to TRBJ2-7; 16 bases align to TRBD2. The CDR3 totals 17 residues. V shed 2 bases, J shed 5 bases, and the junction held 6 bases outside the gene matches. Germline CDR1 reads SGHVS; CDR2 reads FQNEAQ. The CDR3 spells CASSLPFGTSGGDEQYF. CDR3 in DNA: TGTGCCAGCAGCTTACCCTTTGGGACTAGCGGGGGGGACGAGCAGTACTTC.

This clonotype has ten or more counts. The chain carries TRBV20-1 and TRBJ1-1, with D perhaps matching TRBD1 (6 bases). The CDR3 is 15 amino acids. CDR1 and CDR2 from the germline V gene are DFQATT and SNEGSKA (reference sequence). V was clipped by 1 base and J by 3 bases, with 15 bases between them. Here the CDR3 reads CSARVTGTFDTEAFF. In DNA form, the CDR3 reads TGCAGTGCTAGAGTTACCGGGACATTCGACACTGAAGCTTTCTTT.

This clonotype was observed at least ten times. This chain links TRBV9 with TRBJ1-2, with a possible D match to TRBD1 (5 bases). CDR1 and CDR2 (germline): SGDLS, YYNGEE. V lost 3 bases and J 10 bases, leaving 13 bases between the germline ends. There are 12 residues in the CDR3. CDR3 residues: CASSAGTGIYTF. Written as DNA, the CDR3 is TGTGCCAGCAGCGCGGGGACGGGGATCTACACCTTC.

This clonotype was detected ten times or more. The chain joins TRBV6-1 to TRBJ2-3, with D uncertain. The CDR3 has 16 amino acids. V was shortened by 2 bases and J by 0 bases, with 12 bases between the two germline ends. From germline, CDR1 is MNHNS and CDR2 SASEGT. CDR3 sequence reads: CASSEPAGASTDTQYF. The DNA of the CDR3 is TGTGCCAGCAGTGAACCCGCAGGTGCTAGCACAGATACGCAGTATTTT.

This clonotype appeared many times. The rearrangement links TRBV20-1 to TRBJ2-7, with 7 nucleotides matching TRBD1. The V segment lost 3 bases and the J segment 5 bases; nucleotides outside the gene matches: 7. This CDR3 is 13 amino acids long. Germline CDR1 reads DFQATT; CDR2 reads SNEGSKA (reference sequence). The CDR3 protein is CSASEGANDEQYF. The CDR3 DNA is TGCAGTGCTAGTGAGGGGGCGAATGACGAGCAGTACTTC.

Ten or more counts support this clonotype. The CDR3 region is CSVVTGGTYEQYF. The CDR3 DNA follows: TGCAGCGTTGTAACGGGCGGAACGTACGAGCAGTACTTC. The V and J genes are TRBV29-1 and TRBJ2-7, with D unclear. This CDR3 comprises 13 residues. The ends were cut back, 4 bases at V and 4 bases at J, with 14 bases in the middle. Germline values: CDR1 SQVTM, CDR2 ANQGSEA.

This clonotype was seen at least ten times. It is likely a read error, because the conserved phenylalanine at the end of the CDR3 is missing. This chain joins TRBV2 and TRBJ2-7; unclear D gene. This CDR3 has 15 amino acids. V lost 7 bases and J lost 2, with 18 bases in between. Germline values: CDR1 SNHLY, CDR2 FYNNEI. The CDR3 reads CASNLPRDLPYEQYL. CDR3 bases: TGTGCCAGCAACCTCCCCCGAGACTTGCCCTACGAGCAGTACCTC.

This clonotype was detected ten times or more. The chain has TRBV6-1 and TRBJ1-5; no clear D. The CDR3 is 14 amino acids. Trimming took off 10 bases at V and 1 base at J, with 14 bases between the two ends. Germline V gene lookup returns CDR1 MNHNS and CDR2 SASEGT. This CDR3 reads CAIRESVSNQPQHF. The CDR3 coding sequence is TGTGCCATCCGGGAATCTGTAAGCAATCAGCCCCAGCATTTT.

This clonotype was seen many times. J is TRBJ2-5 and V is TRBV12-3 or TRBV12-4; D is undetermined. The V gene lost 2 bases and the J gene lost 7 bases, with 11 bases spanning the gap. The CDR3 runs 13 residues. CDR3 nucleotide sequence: TGTGCCAGCAGTTTAAGTTTTTCTGGGACCCAGTACTTC. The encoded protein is CASSLSFSGTQYF.

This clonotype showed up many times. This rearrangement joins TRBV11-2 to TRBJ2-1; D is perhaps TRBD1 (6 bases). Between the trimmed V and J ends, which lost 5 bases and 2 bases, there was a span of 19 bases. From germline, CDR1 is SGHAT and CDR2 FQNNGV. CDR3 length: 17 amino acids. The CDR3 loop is CASSPRWDKPAYNEQFF. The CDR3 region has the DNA TGTGCCAGCAGCCCCAGGTGGGACAAGCCAGCCTACAATGAGCAGTTCTTC.

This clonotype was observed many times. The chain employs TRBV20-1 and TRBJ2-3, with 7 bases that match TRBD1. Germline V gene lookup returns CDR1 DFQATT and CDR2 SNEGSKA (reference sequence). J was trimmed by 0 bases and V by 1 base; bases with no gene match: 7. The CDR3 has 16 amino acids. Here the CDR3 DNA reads TGCAGTGCTAGAGTTTTGCGACAGGGAAGCACAGATACGCAGTATTTT. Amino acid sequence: CSARVLRQGSTDTQYF.

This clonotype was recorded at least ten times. The DNA of the CDR3 is TGCGCCAGCAGCCAAGACAACTATGGCTACACCTTC. This gives the protein CASSQDNYGYTF. V and J are TRBV4-1 and TRBJ1-2; D unresolved. Germline V gene data show CDR1 as MGHRA and CDR2 as YSYEKL. This CDR3 is 12 amino acids long. Trimming removed 0 bases at V and 2 bases at J, with 1 base between.

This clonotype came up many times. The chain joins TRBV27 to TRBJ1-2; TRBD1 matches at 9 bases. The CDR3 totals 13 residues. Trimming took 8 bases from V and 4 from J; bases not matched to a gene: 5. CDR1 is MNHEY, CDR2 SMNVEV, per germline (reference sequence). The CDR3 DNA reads TGTGCCAGCGGCCCGACAGGGGGCTATGGCTACACCTTC. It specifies CASGPTGGYGYTF.

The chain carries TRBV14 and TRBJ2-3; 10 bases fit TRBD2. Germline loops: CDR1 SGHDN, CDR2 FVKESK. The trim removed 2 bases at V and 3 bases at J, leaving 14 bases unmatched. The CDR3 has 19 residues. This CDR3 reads CASSQRRYSSGSFTDTQYF. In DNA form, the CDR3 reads TGTGCCAGCAGCCAACGAAGATATTCTAGCGGGAGTTTTACAGATACGCAGTATTTT.

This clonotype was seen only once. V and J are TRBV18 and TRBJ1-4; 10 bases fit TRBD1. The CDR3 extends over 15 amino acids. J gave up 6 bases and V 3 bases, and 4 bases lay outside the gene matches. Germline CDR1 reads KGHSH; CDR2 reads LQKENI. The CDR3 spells CASSPRDRGDEKLFF. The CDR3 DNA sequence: TGTGCCAGCTCACCGCGGGACAGGGGCGATGAAAAACTGTTTTTT.

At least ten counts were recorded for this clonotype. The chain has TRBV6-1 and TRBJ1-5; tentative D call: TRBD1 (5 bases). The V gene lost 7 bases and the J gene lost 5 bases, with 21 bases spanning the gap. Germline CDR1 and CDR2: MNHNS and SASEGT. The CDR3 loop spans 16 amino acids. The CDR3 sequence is CASIPRGLWGDQPQHF. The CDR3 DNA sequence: TGTGCCAGCATCCCAAGGGGACTTTGGGGGGATCAGCCCCAGCATTTT.